This T cell receptor (beta chain) was sequenced for a study of blood T cell repertoires in COVID-19. With 6 bases removed from V and 0 bases from J, the gap between germline ends came to 13 bases. From germline, CDR1 is SGHAT and CDR2 FQNNGV. The CDR3 loop spans 15 amino acids. Generated by immunoSEQ multiplex PCR, the TCRdb table keeps only in-frame clones and is missing some. The sample includes approximately 440,000 clones, roughly 87% of them seen just once. The sequence derives from a woman younger than 30 who had recovered from COVID-19. The gene calls are TRBV11-2 and TRBJ2-3; tentative D call: TRBD2 (5 bases). Material for sequencing was PBMCs or T cells enriched from blood (not recorded which). As DNA, the CDR3 is TGTGCCAGCAGTTGGACTGATTCTAGCACAGATACGCAGTATTTT. This sequence encodes CASSWTDSSTDTQYF.